The rows below give T cell receptor beta chains drawn from one sample of a study of molecular identifiers for immune sequencing clone quantification. Each CDR3 protein gets one entry after TCRdb re-called the PCR reads with MiXCR. Altogether a few hundred thousand distinct CDR3 sequences are present, roughly a quarter being singletons, with the ten largest covering 0.74%. The specimen was naive CD8+ T cells from blood, with Jurkat cell RNA spiked in. These receptors all stem from a human donor in good health. Some libraries in this study had Jurkat cell RNA spiked in. CDR3s leave out the opening cysteine and the closing phenylalanine or tryptophan.

TRBJ1-5,TRBV28,ASSLGGAAFSNQPQH
TRBJ2-2,TRBV20-1,SATGFPGELF
TRBJ2-3,TRBV27,ASSGYTHTQY
TRBJ1-5,TRBV6-6,ASSGAFGNQPQH
TRBJ1-1,TRBV5-6,ASRLIRMNTEAF
TRBJ1-2,TRBV13,ASSPGQLYGYT
TRBJ2-4,TRBV7-9,ASSPGKYGDMAKNIQY
TRBJ2-3,TRBV9,ASSVERQGADTQY
TRBJ2-5,TRBV5-1,ASSLELSGIQAPPS
TRBJ2-4,TRBV11-2,ASSLIVQNIQY
TRBJ1-1,TRBV6-5,ASSYAGSTEAF
TRBJ1-1,TRBV12-3/TRBV12-4,ASSLRRGDTEAF
TRBJ2-7,TRBV4-3,ASSQNTGTSGPYEQY
TRBJ1-4,TRBV14,ASSQAETSGEKLF
TRBJ1-2,TRBV13,ASSFGQRANYGYT
TRBJ1-5,TRBV7-9,ASSPPGRVDQPQH
TRBJ1-3,TRBV4-2,ASSLLLLDPSSGNTIY
TRBJ2-1,TRBV6-6,ASSYSKFGGRDNEQF
TRBJ2-1,TRBV30,AWSVQGYEQF
TRBJ2-5,TRBV7-8,ASSLWDGQETQY
TRBJ2-3,TRBV29-1,SVDSGLAFIGTDTQY
TRBJ2-5,TRBV7-6,ASSLLPGTSGGSRETQY
TRBJ2-7,TRBV13,ASSSTGARTYEQY
TRBJ2-5,TRBV6-2/TRBV6-3,ASSQGRTSGTGTQY
TRBJ2-2,TRBV12-3/TRBV12-4,ASSRPSGEAGELF
TRBJ1-1,TRBV20-1,SATRDRGASTEAF
TRBJ2-5,TRBV4-1,ASCQLVLGTQY
TRBJ2-7,TRBV12-3/TRBV12-4,ASEGGGTDEQY
TRBJ1-1,TRBV4-1,ASSRENKNTEAS
TRBJ2-7,TRBV4-3,ASSQDLGGKGNEQY
TRBJ1-1,TRBV10-2,ASSESRGANTEAF
TRBJ1-1,TRBV7-9,ASSFTTGLSEAF
TRBJ2-2,TRBV7-8,ASSLASAVRMDTGELF
TRBJ2-5,TRBV27,ASSFTPVETQY
TRBJ2-2,TRBV2,ASIGGAGELF
TRBJ1-5,TRBV7-9,ASSLADWQPQH
TRBJ2-7,TRBV29-1,SVVGGEQY
TRBJ2-5,TRBV13,ASGQYQETQY
TRBJ1-3,TRBV7-9,ASTGIPTGNTIY
TRBJ1-1,TRBV7-2,ASSLVPDFIPEAF
TRBJ2-7,TRBV28,ASSLTGLAYEQY
TRBJ2-5,TRBV20-1,SATASGRAGATQS
TRBJ1-1,TRBV12-3/TRBV12-4,ASSKDSDNTEAF
TRBJ2-4,TRBV5-6,ASNPGLRRKLSKNIQY
TRBJ2-7,TRBV20-1,SAPSPVDSAIFTTSQY
TRBJ2-7,TRBV19,ASSMVYGYEQY
TRBJ2-5,TRBV29-1,SVEDLDGPGLSETQY
TRBJ2-7,TRBV2,ASKGTEAYEQY
TRBJ2-7,TRBV7-9,ASSTTSGSYEQY
TRBJ1-3,TRBV2,ASTWATSSSGNTIY
TRBJ1-6,TRBV4-1,ASSQEGGTGYDSPLH
TRBJ2-1,TRBV3-1,ASSQPGSGAGDEQF
TRBJ2-3,TRBV27,ASSLEAGGRDTQY
TRBJ2-1,TRBV4-1,ASSQEARLAGLNEQF